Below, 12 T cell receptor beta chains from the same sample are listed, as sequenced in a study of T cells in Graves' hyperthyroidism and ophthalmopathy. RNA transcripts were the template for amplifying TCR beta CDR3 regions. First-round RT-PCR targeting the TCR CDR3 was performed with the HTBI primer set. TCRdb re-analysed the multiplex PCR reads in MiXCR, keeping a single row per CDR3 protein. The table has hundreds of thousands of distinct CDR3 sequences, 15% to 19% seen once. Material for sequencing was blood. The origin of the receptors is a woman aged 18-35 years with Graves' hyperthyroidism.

The CDR3 nucleotides are TGTGCCAGCAGTTTTTTTCACGGGGCCGGGGGCTACACCTTC. Translation: CASSFFHGAGGYTF. V and J are TRBV12-3 or TRBV12-4 and TRBJ1-2; D possibly corresponds to TRBD1 (5 bases). The CDR3 extends over 14 amino acids. Trimming took 3 bases from V and 8 from J, leaving 16 bases between them.

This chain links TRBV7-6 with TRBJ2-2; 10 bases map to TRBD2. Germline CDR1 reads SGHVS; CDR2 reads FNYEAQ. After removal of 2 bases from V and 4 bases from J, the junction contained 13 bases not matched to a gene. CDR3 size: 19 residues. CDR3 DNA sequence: TGTGCCAGCAGCTTACCGAGACAATCTAGCGGGGGATCCACCGGGGAGCTGTTTTTT. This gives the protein CASSLPRQSSGGSTGELFF.

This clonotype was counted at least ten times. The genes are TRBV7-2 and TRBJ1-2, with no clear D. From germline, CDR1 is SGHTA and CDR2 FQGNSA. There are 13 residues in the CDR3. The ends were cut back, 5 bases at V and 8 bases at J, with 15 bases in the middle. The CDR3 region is CASSPARWYGYTF. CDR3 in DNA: TGTGCCAGCAGCCCCGCCCGTTGGTACGGCTACACCTTC.

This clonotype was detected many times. The DNA for the CDR3 is TGCAGTGCTAGAGTCTCGGCGATCGGCGAGCAGTACTTC. This sequence encodes CSARVSAIGEQYF. This chain links TRBV20-1 with TRBJ2-7; D unclear. The V gene lost 1 base and the J gene lost 6 bases, with 13 bases spanning the gap. The length of the CDR3 is 13 residues. From germline, CDR1 is DFQATT and CDR2 SNEGSKA (reference sequence).

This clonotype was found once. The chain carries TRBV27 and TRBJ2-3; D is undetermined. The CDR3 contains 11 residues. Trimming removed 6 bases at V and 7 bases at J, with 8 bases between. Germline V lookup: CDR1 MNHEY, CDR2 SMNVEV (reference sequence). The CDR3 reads CASSTAHTQYF. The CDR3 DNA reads TGTGCCAGCAGCACGGCGCATACGCAGTATTTT.

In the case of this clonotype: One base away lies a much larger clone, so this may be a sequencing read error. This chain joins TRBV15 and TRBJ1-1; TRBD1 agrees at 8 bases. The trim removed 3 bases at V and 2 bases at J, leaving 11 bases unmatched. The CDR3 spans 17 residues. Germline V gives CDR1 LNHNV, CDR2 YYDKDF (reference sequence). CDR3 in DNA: TGTGCCACCAGCAGTGAATTTCAGGGGGCAGGTAACACTGAAGCTTTCTTT. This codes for CATSSEFQGAGNTEAFF.

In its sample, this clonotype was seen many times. In DNA form, the CDR3 reads TGCAGTGCTAGTCCGGGGGCGGGCTATGGCTACACCTTC. Its protein product is CSASPGAGYGYTF. The rearrangement uses TRBV20-1 and TRBJ1-2, with a weak D call TRBD1 (6 bases). With 3 bases removed from V and 4 bases from J, the gap between germline ends came to 12 bases. This CDR3 is built from 13 residues. Germline CDR1 and CDR2: DFQATT and SNEGSKA (reference sequence).

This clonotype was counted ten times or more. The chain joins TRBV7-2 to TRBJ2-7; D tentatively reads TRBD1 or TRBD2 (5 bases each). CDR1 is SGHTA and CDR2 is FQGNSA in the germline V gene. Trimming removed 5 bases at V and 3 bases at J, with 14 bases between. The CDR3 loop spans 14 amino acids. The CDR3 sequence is CASSQRGASYEQYF. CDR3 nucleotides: TGTGCCAGCAGCCAGAGGGGAGCCAGCTACGAGCAGTACTTC.

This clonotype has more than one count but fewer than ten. The CDR3 reads CSAAPGGFEKLFF. The CDR3 region has the DNA TGCAGTGCTGCCCCCGGAGGGTTCGAAAAACTGTTTTTT. The rearrangement links TRBV20-1 to TRBJ1-4; D gene ambiguous. Germline V gene data show CDR1 as DFQATT and CDR2 as SNEGSKA (reference sequence). This CDR3 comprises 13 residues. The V and J ends lost 5 bases and 8 bases respectively, with 15 bases between them.

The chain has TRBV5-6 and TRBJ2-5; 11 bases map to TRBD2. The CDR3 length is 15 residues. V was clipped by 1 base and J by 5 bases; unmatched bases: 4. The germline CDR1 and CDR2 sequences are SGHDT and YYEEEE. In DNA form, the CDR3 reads TGTGCCAGCAGCTTGACTAGCGGGAGAATCGAGACCCAGTACTTC. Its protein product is CASSLTSGRIETQYF.

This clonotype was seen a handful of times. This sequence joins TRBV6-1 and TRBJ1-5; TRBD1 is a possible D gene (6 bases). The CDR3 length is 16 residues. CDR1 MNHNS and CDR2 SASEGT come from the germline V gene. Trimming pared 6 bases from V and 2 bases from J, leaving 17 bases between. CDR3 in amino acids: CASSPRGAQGNQPQHF. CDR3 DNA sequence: TGTGCCAGCAGCCCTAGGGGGGCTCAAGGCAATCAGCCCCAGCATTTT.

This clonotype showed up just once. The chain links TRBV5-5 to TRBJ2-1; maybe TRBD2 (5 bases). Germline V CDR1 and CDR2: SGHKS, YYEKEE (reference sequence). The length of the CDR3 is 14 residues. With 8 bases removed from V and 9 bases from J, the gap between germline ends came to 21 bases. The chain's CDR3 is CASSIATSPIEQFF. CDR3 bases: TGTGCCAGTAGTATAGCGACTTCACCGATTGAGCAGTTCTTC.